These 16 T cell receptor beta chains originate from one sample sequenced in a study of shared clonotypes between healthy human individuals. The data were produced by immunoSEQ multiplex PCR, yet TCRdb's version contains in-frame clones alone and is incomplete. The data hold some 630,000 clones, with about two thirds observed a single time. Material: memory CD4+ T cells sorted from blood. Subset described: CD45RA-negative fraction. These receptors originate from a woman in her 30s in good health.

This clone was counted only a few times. The chain's CDR3 is CSVDQTGGTEAFF. CDR3 nucleotides: TGCAGCGTTGACCAGACAGGGGGGACTGAAGCTTTCTTT. The chain carries TRBV29-1 and TRBJ1-1; 9 bases match TRBD1. Germline V CDR1 and CDR2: SQVTM, ANQGSEA. This CDR3 has 13 amino acids. With V trimmed by 3 bases and J by 5 bases, 4 bases remained unmatched.

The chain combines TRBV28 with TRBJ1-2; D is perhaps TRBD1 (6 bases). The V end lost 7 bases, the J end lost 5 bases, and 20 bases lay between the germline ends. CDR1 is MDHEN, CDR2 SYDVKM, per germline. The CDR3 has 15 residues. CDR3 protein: CASIFRVRGGYGYTF. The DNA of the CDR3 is TGTGCCAGCATCTTTCGAGTCAGGGGAGGGTATGGCTACACCTTC.

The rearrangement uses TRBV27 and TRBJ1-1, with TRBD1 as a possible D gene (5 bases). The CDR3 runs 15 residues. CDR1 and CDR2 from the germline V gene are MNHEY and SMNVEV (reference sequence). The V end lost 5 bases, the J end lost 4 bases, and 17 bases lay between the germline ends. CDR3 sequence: CASSPLVLGVTEAFF. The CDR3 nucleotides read TGTGCCAGCAGTCCCCTCGTCCTAGGGGTCACTGAAGCTTTCTTT.

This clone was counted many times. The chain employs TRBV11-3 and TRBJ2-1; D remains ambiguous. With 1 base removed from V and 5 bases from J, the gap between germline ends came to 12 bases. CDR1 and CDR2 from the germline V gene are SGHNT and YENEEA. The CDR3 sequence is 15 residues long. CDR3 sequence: CASSLGPPRHNEQFF. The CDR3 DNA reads TGTGCCAGCAGCTTAGGACCCCCCAGACACAATGAGCAGTTCTTC.

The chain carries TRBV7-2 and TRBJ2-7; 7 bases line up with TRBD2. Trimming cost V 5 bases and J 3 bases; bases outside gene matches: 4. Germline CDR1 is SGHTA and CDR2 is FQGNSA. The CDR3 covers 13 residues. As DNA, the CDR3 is TGTGCCAGCAGCACCGGGACTAACTACGAGCAGTACTTC. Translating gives CASSTGTNYEQYF.

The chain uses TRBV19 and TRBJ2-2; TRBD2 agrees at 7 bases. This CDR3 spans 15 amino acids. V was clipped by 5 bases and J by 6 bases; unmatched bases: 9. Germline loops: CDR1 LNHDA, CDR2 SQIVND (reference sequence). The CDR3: CASSLAGAVSGELFF. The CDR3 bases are TGTGCCAGTAGTTTGGCGGGAGCGGTATCCGGGGAGCTGTTTTTT. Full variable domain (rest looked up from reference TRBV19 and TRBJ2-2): DGGITQSPKYLFRKEGQNVTLSCEQNLNHDAMYWYRQDPGQGLRLIYYSQIVNDFQKGDIAEGYSVSREKKESFPLTVTSAQKNPTAFYLCASSLAGAVSGELFFGEGSRLTVL.

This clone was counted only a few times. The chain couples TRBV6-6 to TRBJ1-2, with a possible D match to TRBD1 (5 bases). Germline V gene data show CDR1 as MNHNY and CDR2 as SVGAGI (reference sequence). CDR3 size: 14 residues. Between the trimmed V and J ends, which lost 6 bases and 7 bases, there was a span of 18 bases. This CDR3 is CASSTVRGGGGYTF. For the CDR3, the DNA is TGTGCCAGCAGCACGGTTCGGGGCGGAGGTGGCTACACCTTC.

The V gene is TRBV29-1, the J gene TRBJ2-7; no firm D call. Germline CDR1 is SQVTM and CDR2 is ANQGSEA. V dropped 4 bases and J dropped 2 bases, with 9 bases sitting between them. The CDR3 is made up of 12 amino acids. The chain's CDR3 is CSVVSSPYEQYF. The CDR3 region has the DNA TGCAGCGTTGTTAGCAGTCCCTACGAGCAGTACTTC.

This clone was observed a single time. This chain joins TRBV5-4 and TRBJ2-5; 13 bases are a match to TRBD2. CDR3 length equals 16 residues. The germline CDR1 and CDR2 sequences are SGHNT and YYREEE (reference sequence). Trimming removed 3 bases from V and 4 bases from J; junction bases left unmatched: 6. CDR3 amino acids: CASSSWTSGSSETQYF. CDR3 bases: TGTGCCAGCAGCTCCTGGACTAGCGGGAGCTCAGAGACCCAGTACTTC. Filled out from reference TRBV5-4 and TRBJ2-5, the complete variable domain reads ETGVTQSPTHLIKTRGQQVTLRCSSQSGHNTVSWYQQALGQGPQFIFQYYREEENGRGNFPPRFSGLQFPNYSSELNVNALELDDSALYLCASSSWTSGSSETQYFGPGTRLLVL.

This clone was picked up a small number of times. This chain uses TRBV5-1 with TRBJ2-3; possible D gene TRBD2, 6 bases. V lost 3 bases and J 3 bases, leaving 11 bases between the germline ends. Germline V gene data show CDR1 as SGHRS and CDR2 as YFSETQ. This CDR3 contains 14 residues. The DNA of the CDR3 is TGCGCCAGCAGCTGGGGACTGGAGACAGATACGCAGTATTTT. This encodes CASSWGLETDTQYF.

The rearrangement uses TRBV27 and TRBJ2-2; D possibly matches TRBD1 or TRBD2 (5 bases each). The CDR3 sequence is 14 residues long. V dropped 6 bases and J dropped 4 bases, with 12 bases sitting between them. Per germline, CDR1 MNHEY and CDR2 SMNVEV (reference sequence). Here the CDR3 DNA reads TGTGCCAGCAGGGCCGGGGCCATCACCGGGGAGCTGTTTTTT. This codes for CASRAGAITGELFF.

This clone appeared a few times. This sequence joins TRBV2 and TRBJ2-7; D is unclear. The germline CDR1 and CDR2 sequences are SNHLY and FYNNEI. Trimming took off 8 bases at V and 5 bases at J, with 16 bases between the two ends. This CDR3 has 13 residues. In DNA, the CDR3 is TGTGCCAGCGCTCCTTTATTAGGGAACGAGCAGTACTTC. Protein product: CASAPLLGNEQYF.

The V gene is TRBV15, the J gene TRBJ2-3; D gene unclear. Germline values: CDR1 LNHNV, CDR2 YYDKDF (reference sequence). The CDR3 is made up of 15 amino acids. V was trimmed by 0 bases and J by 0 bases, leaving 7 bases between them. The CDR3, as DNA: TGTGCCACCAGCAGAGATAGGGTCAGCACAGATACGCAGTATTTT. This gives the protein CATSRDRVSTDTQYF. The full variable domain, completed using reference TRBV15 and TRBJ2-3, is DAMVIQNPRYQVTQFGKPVTLSCSQTLNHNVMYWYQQKSSQAPKLLFHYYDKDFNNEADTPDNFQSRRPNTSFCFLDIRSPGLGDTAMYLCATSRDRVSTDTQYFGPGTRLTVL.

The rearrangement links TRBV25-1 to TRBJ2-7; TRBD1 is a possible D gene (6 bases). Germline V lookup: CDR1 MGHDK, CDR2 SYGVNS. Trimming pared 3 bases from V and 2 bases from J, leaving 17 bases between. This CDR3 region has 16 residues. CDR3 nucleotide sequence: TGTGCCAGCAGTGATGCCGCCGGGACACCTACCTACGAGCAGTACTTC. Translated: CASSDAAGTPTYEQYF.

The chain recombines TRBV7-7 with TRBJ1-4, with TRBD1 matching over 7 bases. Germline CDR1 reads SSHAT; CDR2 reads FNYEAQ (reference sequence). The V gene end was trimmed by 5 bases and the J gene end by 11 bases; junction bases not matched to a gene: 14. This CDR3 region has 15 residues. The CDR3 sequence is CASSPGDSHKGKLFF. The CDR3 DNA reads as TGTGCCAGCAGCCCGGGGGACAGTCATAAGGGGAAACTGTTTTTT.

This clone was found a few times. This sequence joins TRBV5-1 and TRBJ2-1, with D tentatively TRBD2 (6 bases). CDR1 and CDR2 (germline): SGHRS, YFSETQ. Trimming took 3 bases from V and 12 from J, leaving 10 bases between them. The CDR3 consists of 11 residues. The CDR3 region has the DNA TGCGCCAGCAGCTCGGGGGAGGCGCAGTTCTTC. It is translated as CASSSGEAQFF.